This T cell receptor beta chain was observed in a study of T cells in localized non-small cell lung cancer. A remark on this clone: Its antigen is unidentified.

Profiling relied on immunoSEQ multiplex PCR, and the TCRdb table lists in-frame clones only, not all of them. Of around 18,000 clones listed, approximately 83% are singletons. Findings of the study overall: Median detection of top 100 tumor clones in adjacent lung was 57 clones.

V shed 0 bases and J shed 0 bases, with 17 bases lying between them. The CDR3 loop spans 18 amino acids. Germline V gives CDR1 SGHTA, CDR2 FQGNSA. The sample was peripheral blood, taken before any cancer treatment. The sequence was collected from a female donor of 60 years or more with stage I lung adenocarcinoma. V usage is TRBV7-2 and J usage is TRBJ1-2; D is ambiguous. The CDR3 nucleotides read TGTGCCAGCAGCTTAGCGCCGACGGCCCCAATAGCTAACTATGGCTACACCTTC. Protein: CASSLAPTAPIANYGYTF.